These 17 T cell receptor beta chains came from one sample sequenced in a study of identical twins. TCRdb independently ran MiXCR on the 5' RACE reads; one entry per CDR3 protein. The sample has about 530,000 distinct CDR3 sequences, about a fifth seen once. This sample also belongs to another study, concerning yellow fever vaccine responses in identical twins.

Input material: CD4+ T cells sorted from blood. The receptors derive from a woman aged 18 to 35 in good health.

The chain employs TRBV2 and TRBJ2-2; 7 bases line up with TRBD1. The V segment lost 3 bases and the J segment 4 bases; nucleotides outside the gene matches: 5. The CDR3 sequence is 15 residues long. Germline CDR1 is SNHLY and CDR2 is FYNNEI. CDR3 protein: CASSEWSGGTGELFF. The CDR3 coding sequence is TGTGCCAGCAGTGAGTGGTCAGGGGGCACCGGGGAGCTGTTTTTT.

The chain recombines TRBV12-3 or TRBV12-4 with TRBJ1-4; D call uncertain. This CDR3 has 12 amino acids. The V and J ends lost 7 bases and 5 bases respectively, with 8 bases between them. The CDR3 DNA reads as TGTGCCAGCAAGGTCCTCAATGAAAAACTGTTTTTT. Protein: CASKVLNEKLFF.

This clonotype was seen only a few times. The chain uses TRBV7-8 and TRBJ2-4; the match to TRBD1 covers 7 bases. Trimming at V came to 1 base and at J to 6 bases, leaving 9 bases not matched to a gene. This CDR3 spans 16 amino acids. Germline CDR1 and CDR2: SGHVS and FQNEAQ. The CDR3 here is CASSLEGRGTVNIQYF. In nucleotides, the CDR3 is TGTGCCAGCAGCTTAGAGGGCAGGGGGACCGTAAACATTCAGTACTTC.

This clonotype was seen only a few times. V usage is TRBV27 and J usage is TRBJ2-1, with D maybe TRBD2 (6 bases). With 5 bases removed from V and 10 bases from J, the gap between germline ends came to 24 bases. The CDR3 spans 16 residues. Per the germline V gene, CDR1 is MNHEY and CDR2 is SMNVEV (reference sequence). CDR3 sequence: CASSPRGGVVPSEQFF. DNA for the CDR3: TGTGCCAGCAGTCCAAGGGGCGGGGTGGTACCTTCGGAGCAGTTCTTC.

In this sample, this clonotype turned up a few times. This chain connects TRBV29-1 to TRBJ2-2, with 7 bases fitting TRBD2. J lost 0 bases, V lost 2 bases, and 3 bases had no gene match. The CDR3 loop spans 15 amino acids. Germline assignment: CDR1 SQVTM and CDR2 ANQGSEA. CDR3 DNA: TGCAGCGTTGAAAAGGGACTAACGAACACCGGGGAGCTGTTTTTT. Translated: CSVEKGLTNTGELFF.

The chain links TRBV7-2 to TRBJ2-1, with 9 bases aligning to TRBD2. The CDR3 extends over 14 amino acids. J gave up 5 bases and V 4 bases, and 3 bases lay outside the gene matches. CDR1 SGHTA and CDR2 FQGNSA come from the germline V gene. The DNA for the CDR3 is TGTGCCAGCAGCTGGCTAGCGGGACACAATGAGCAGTTCTTC. Residues: CASSWLAGHNEQFF.

The chain links TRBV5-1 to TRBJ2-7; 9 positions agree with TRBD1. The V segment lost 2 bases and the J segment 4 bases; nucleotides outside the gene matches: 4. This CDR3 has 14 residues. The germline gives CDR1 SGHRS, CDR2 YFSETQ. The CDR3 nucleotides are TGCGCCAGCAGCTTTAATGGACAGGGGTACGAGCAGTACTTC. Translating gives CASSFNGQGYEQYF.

The chain couples TRBV7-8 to TRBJ2-1; unclear D gene. V lost 3 bases and J 9 bases, leaving 9 bases between the germline ends. Germline V gene lookup returns CDR1 SGHVS and CDR2 FQNEAQ. The CDR3 has 12 residues. For the CDR3, the DNA is TGTGCCAGCAGCTTCGTTCCTGGTGAGCAGTTCTTC. This encodes CASSFVPGEQFF. Complete variable domain (other parts from reference TRBV7-8 and TRBJ2-1): GAGVSQSPRYKVAKRGQDVALRCDPISGHVSLFWYQQALGQGPEFLTYFQNEAQLDKSGLPSDRFFAERPEGSVSTLKIQRTQQEDSAVYLCASSFVPGEQFFGPGTRLTVL.

In its sample, this clonotype was seen a few times. This chain links TRBV5-1 with TRBJ2-2; perhaps TRBD1 as D (6 bases). CDR3 length equals 14 residues. Trimming cost V 7 bases and J 5 bases, with 15 bases left between them. CDR1 SGHRS and CDR2 YFSETQ come from the germline V gene. This chain's CDR3 is CASGQGTGTGELFF. The CDR3 nucleotides are TGCGCCAGCGGCCAGGGGACGGGGACCGGGGAGCTGTTTTTT.

CDR3 residues: CASSLREIAGAFSGANVLTF. The CDR3 nucleotides read TGTGCCAGCAGCCTCAGGGAGATAGCGGGGGCCTTCTCTGGGGCCAACGTCCTGACTTTC. The chain is built from TRBV11-1 and TRBJ2-6; 9 bases match TRBD2. CDR3 length: 20 residues. Trimming removed 5 bases from V and 0 bases from J; junction bases left unmatched: 14. From germline, CDR1 is SGHAT and CDR2 FQDESV (reference sequence).

The table lists this clonotype with a few counts. This chain links TRBV24-1 with TRBJ2-5; 9 nucleotides agree with TRBD1. V shed 3 bases, J shed 4 bases, and the junction held 8 bases outside the gene matches. The CDR3 runs to 16 residues. Germline V gene data show CDR1 as KGHDR and CDR2 as SFDVKD. The CDR3 region is CATSDADRGRRETQYF. CDR3 coding DNA: TGTGCCACCAGTGATGCGGACAGGGGAAGAAGAGAGACCCAGTACTTC.

In the case of this clonotype: At one end, the junction sequence differs from germline, possibly due to a read error. The chain has TRBV20-1 and TRBJ2-5, with D perhaps being TRBD1 or TRBD2 (6 bases each). The CDR3 is made up of 14 amino acids. The germline V gene encodes CDR1 DFQATT and CDR2 SNEGSKA (reference sequence). CDR3 loop: CSARDSGGGETQCF. In DNA form, the CDR3 reads TGCAGTGCTAGAGATTCCGGGGGCGGAGAGACCCAGTGCTTC.

V is TRBV7-8 and J is TRBJ2-1, with D possibly called TRBD1 or TRBD2 (5 bases each). Trimming took 5 bases from V and 4 from J, leaving 15 bases between them. The CDR3 runs to 15 residues. From germline, CDR1 is SGHVS and CDR2 FQNEAQ. The CDR3 region is CASSTQGSGYNEQFF. The DNA for the CDR3 is TGTGCCAGCAGCACCCAGGGAAGCGGATACAATGAGCAGTTCTTC. Full variable domain (missing parts from reference TRBV7-8 and TRBJ2-1): GAGVSQSPRYKVAKRGQDVALRCDPISGHVSLFWYQQALGQGPEFLTYFQNEAQLDKSGLPSDRFFAERPEGSVSTLKIQRTQQEDSAVYLCASSTQGSGYNEQFFGPGTRLTVL.

V and J are TRBV4-2 and TRBJ2-5; a weak D match, TRBD1 (5 bases). In germline, CDR1 is LGHNA, CDR2 YNFKEQ. CDR3 length: 14 residues. Between the trimmed V and J ends, which lost 4 bases and 2 bases, there was a span of 11 bases. CDR3 protein: CASSLDDRQETQYF. CDR3 nucleotides: TGTGCCAGCAGCCTAGATGACAGACAAGAGACCCAGTACTTC.

The chain couples TRBV7-9 to TRBJ2-5; TRBD2 might be the D (6 bases). V lost 7 bases and J 4 bases, leaving 13 bases between the germline ends. The CDR3 is made up of 13 amino acids. Germline CDR1 and CDR2: SEHNR and FQNEAQ (reference sequence). CDR3 nucleotide sequence: TGTGCCAGCATGACTAGTGCCCCAGAGACCCAGTACTTC. Protein: CASMTSAPETQYF.

V gene TRBV5-1 combines with J gene TRBJ2-2; D remains unclear. The V and J ends lost 0 bases and 5 bases respectively, with 11 bases between them. Germline CDR1 is SGHRS and CDR2 is YFSETQ. The CDR3 runs to 15 residues. The CDR3 loop is CASSLAIAQTGELFF. The CDR3 DNA reads TGCGCCAGCAGCTTGGCCATAGCACAGACCGGGGAGCTGTTTTTT.

The chain has TRBV7-6 and TRBJ2-7, with D perhaps matching TRBD2 (7 bases). Germline V gene sequence: CDR1 SGHVS, CDR2 FNYEAQ. This CDR3 is 16 amino acids long. Between the trimmed V and J ends, which lost 0 bases and 1 base, there was a span of 13 bases. The CDR3: CASSLAPAGTSYEQYF. The CDR3 nucleotides are TGTGCCAGCAGCTTAGCGCCAGCGGGGACATCCTACGAGCAGTACTTC.